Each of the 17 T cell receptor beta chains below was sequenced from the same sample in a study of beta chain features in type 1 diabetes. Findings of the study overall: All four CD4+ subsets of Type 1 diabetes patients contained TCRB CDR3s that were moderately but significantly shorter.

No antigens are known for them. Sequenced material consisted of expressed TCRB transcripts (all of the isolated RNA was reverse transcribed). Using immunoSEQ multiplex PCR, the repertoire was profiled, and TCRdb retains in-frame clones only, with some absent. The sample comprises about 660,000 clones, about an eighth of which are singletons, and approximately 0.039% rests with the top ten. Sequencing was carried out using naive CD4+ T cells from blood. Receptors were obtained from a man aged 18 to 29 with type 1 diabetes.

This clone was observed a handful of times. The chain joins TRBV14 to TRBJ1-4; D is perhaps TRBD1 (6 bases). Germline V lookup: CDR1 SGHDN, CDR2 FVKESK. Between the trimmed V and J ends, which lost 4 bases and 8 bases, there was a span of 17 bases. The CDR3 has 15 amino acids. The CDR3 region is CASSRRTASGEKLFF. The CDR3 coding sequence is TGTGCCAGCAGCCGGCGGACAGCCAGTGGGGAAAAACTGTTTTTT. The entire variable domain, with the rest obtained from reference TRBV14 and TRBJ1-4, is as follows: EAGVTQFPSHSVIEKGQTVTLRCDPISGHDNLYWYRRVMGKEIKFLLHFVKESKQDESGMPNNRFLAERTGGTYSTLKVQPAELEDSGVYFCASSRRTASGEKLFFGSGTQLSVL.

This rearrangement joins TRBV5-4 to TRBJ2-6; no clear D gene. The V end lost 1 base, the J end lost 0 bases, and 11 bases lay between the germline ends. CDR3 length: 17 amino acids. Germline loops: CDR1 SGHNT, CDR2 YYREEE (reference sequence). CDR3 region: CASSLSGLSSGANVLTF. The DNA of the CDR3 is TGTGCCAGCAGCTTGTCGGGCCTATCCTCTGGGGCCAACGTCCTGACTTTC.

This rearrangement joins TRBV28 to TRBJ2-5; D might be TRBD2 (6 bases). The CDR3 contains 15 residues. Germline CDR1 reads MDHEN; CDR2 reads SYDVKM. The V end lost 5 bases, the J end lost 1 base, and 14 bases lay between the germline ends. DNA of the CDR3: TGTGCCAGCAGTGGAGGAGGGGACCTCCAAGAGACCCAGTACTTC. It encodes CASSGGGDLQETQYF.

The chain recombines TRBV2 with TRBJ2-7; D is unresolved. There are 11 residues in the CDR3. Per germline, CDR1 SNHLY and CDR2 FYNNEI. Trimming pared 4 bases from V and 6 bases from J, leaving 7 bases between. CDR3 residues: CASSGVAEQYF. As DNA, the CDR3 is TGTGCCAGCAGTGGGGTTGCCGAGCAGTACTTC.

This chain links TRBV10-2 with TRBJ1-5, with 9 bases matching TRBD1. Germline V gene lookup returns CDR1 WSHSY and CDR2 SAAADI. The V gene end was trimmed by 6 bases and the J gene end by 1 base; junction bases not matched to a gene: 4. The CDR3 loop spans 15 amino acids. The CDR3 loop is CASRSGTGSNQPQHF. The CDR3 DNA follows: TGCGCCAGCAGGTCCGGGACAGGGAGCAATCAGCCCCAGCATTTT.

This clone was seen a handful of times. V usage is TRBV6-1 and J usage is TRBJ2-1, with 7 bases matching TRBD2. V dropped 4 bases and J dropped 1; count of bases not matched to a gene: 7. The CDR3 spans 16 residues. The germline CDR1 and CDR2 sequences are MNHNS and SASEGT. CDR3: CASSVSLAASYNEQFF. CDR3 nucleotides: TGTGCCAGCAGTGTTTCTCTAGCGGCTTCCTACAATGAGCAGTTCTTC.

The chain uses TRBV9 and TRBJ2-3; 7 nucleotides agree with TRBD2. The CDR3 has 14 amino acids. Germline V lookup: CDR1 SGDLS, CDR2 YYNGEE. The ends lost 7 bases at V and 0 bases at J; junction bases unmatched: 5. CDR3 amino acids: CASHGGGSTDTQYF. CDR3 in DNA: TGTGCCAGCCACGGGGGAGGGAGCACAGATACGCAGTATTTT. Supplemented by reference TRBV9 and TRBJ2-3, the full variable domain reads DSGVTQTPKHLITATGQRVTLRCSPRSGDLSVYWYQQSLDQGLQFLIQYYNGEERAKGNILERFSAQQFPDLHSELNLSSLELGDSALYFCASHGGGSTDTQYFGPGTRLTVL.

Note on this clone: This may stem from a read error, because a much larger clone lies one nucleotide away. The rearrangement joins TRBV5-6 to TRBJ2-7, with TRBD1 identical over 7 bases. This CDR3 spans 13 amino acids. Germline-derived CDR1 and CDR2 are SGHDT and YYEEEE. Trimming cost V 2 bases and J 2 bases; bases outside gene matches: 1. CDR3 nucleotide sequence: TGTGCCAGCAGCTTAGGGGGCCCCTACGAGCAGTACTTC. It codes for CASSLGGPYEQYF.

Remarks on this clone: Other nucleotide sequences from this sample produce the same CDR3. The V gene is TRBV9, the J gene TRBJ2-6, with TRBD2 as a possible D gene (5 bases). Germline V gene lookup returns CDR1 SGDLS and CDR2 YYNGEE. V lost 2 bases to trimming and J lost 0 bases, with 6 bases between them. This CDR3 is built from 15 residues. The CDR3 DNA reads TGTGCCAGCAGCGTGAGCGGCTCTGGGGCCAACGTCCTGACTTTC. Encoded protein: CASSVSGSGANVLTF.

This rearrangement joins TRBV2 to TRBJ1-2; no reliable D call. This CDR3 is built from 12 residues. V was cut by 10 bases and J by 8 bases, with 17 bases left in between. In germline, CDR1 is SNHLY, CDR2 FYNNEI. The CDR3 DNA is TGTGCCAACCCCAGGAGGGTGAAGGGCTACACCTTC. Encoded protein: CANPRRVKGYTF.

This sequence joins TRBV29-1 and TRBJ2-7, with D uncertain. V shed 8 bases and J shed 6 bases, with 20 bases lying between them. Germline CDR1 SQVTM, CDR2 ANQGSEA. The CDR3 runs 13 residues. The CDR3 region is CSPQFATPGEQYF. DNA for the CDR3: TGCAGCCCCCAATTTGCGACCCCCGGCGAGCAGTACTTC.

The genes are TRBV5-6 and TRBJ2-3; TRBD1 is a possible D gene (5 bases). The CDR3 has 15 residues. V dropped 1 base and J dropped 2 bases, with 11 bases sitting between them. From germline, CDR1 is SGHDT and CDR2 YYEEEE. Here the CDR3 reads CASSLFQGYTDTQYF. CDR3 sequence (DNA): TGTGCCAGCAGCTTGTTCCAGGGATACACAGATACGCAGTATTTT.

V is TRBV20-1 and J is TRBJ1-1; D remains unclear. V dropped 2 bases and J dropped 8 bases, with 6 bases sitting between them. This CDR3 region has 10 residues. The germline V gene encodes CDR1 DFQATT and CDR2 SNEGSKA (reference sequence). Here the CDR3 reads CSARFLEAFF. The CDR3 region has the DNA TGCAGTGCTAGATTTCTCGAAGCTTTCTTT.

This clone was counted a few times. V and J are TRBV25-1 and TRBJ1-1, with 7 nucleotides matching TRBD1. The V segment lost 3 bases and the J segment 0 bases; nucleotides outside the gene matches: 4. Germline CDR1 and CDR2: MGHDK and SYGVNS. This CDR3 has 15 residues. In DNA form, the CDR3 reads TGTGCCAGCAGTGACAGGGGGGGCGTGAACACTGAAGCTTTCTTT. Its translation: CASSDRGGVNTEAFF.

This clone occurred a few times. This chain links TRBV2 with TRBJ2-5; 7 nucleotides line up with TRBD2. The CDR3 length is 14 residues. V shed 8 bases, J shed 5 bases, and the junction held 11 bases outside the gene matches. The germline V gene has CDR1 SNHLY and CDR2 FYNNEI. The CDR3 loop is CASELGGAGETQYF. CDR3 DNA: TGTGCCAGCGAGTTGGGAGGGGCGGGGGAGACCCAGTACTTC.

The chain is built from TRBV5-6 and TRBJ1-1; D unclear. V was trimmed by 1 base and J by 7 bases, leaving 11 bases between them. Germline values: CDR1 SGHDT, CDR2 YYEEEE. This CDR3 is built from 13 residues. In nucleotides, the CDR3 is TGTGCCAGCAGCTTGTGGGGTGCGGGTGAAGCTTTCTTT. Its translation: CASSLWGAGEAFF.

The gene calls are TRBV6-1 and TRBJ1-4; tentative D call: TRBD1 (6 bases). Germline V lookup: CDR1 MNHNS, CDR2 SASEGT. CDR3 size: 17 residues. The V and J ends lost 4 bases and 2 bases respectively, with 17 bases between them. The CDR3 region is CASSGPRGVGTNEKLFF. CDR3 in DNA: TGTGCCAGCAGTGGACCCAGGGGCGTTGGGACTAATGAAAAACTGTTTTTT.